A selection of T cell receptor beta chains follows, all from one sample in a study of Graves' ophthalmopathy and Graves' hyperthyroidism. A single record per CDR3 protein comes from TCRdb applying MiXCR to the multiplex PCR reads. The sample carries approximately 210,000 distinct CDR3 sequences, about 22% recorded once. The specimen sequenced was peripheral blood. The source is a woman aged 45 to 65 with Graves' ophthalmopathy. The CDR3 runs from the conserved cysteine through the conserved F or W. A D gene is named only where the DNA matches it firmly. Clone size is not always given. Where it is, it says once, few, many or a class for expanded clones.

V gene,J gene,D gene,clone size,CDR3 protein,CDR3 DNA
TRBV11-2,TRBJ1-1,-,many,CASSSPQLWNTEAFF,TGTGCCAGCAGCTCCCCCCAGTTGTGGAACACTGAAGCTTTCTTT
TRBV24-1,TRBJ2-2,-,once,CATMHANTGELFF,TGTGCCACCATGCACGCGAACACCGGGGAGCTGTTTTTT
TRBV6-1,TRBJ2-7,-,many,CASSQTGSFYEQYF,TGTGCCAGCAGCCAAACAGGGTCGTTCTACGAGCAGTACTTC
TRBV19,TRBJ1-3,TRBD1,few,CASWGQWTGFSGNTIYF,TGTGCCAGTTGGGGCCAGTGGACAGGGTTCTCTGGAAACACCATATATTTT
TRBV19,TRBJ2-7,-,many,CASSMNSRSEQYF,TGTGCCAGTAGTATGAATAGCCGAAGCGAGCAGTACTTC
TRBV6-4,TRBJ1-1,-,many,CASIHHPMGGSNTEAFF,TGTGCCAGCATTCACCACCCCATGGGGGGGTCGAACACTGAAGCTTTCTTT
TRBV5-1,TRBJ2-7,-,many,CASSLAGQSTYEQYF,TGCGCCAGCAGCTTGGCAGGCCAATCGACCTACGAGCAGTACTTC
TRBV20-1,TRBJ1-1,-,many,CSASVIRGGGEAFF,TGCAGTGCTAGTGTCATCCGGGGAGGGGGTGAAGCTTTCTTT
TRBV28,TRBJ1-2,-,-,CASSFISRESGYTF,TGTGCCAGCAGTTTCATCTCCAGGGAGAGTGGCTACACCTTC
TRBV7-9,TRBJ1-5,-,many,CASSLDGAGNQPQHF,TGTGCCAGCAGCTTAGACGGGGCGGGCAATCAGCCCCAGCATTTT
TRBV2,TRBJ1-1,-,many,CASSEREGNTEAFF,TGTGCCAGCAGTGAACGGGAAGGGAACACTGAAGCTTTCTTT
TRBV18,TRBJ2-2,-,few,CASSPGWQNTGELFF,TGTGCCAGCTCACCAGGATGGCAGAACACCGGGGAGCTGTTTTTT